This TCR beta chain came from a study of shared T cell receptors in the human thymus. V trimming: 4 bases; J trimming: 6 bases; junction bases outside the gene matches: 9. The CDR3 is 16 amino acids. From germline, CDR1 is MGHRA and CDR2 YSYEKL. Clones were read by immunoSEQ multiplex PCR, and TCRdb kept only the in-frame ones, dropping some. The repertoire consists of 600,000 to 900,000 clones, with around 85% occurring once and the leading ten covering roughly 0.01%. The same data also went into a second study, on human thymus T cells. Turning to that study: Corrective surgery for congenital heart defects was being performed on the healthy Finnish infants who served as donors. Resected material from corrective heart surgery provided the thymus tissue analysed. Thymic and blood repertoires appeared to carry a bias in their V and J gene usage. Among unrelated individuals, related research reported thymic repertoires that overlapped highly.

This sequence joins TRBV4-1 and TRBJ2-2, with 9 bases matching TRBD1. The sequencing input was thymocytes. This receptor was taken from a girl under three years old with a congenital heart defect. The CDR3 DNA reads TGCGCCAGCAGCCCCCACAGGGGGCAATTTGCCGGGGAGCTGTTTTTT. Translating it yields CASSPHRGQFAGELFF.